The 32 T cell receptor beta chains below all came from one sample that was sequenced in a study of radiotherapy plus CTLA-4 blockade in lung cancer. Assay: immunoSEQ multiplex PCR; the TCRdb copy retains only in-frame clones and omits some. The sample shows 40,000 to 50,000 clones, roughly two thirds of them seen only once. Material: peripheral blood, obtained from a patient treated with radiotherapy plus ipilimumab. Every receptor here comes from a human donor with non-small cell lung cancer who had a complete response to radiotherapy plus ipilimumab.

The chain couples TRBV5-1 to TRBJ2-1; 12 bases align to TRBD2. There are 15 residues in the CDR3. The germline gives CDR1 SGHRS, CDR2 YFSETQ. The J segment lost 9 bases and the V segment lost 5 bases, leaving 9 bases of the junction unmatched. The DNA for the CDR3 is TGCGCCAGCAGTTCCCTAGCGGGAGGGAGTAGTGAGCAGTTCTTC. Its protein product is CASSSLAGGSSEQFF.

The V call is TRBV19, the J call TRBJ2-1, with 10 bases identical to TRBD2. Trimming removed 2 bases from V and 3 bases from J; junction bases left unmatched: 4. The CDR3 is made up of 16 amino acids. In germline, CDR1 is LNHDA, CDR2 SQIVND (reference sequence). The CDR3 DNA reads TGTGCCAGTAGTATAAGGGTAGCGGGGGGCTACAATGAGCAGTTCTTC. Translation gives CASSIRVAGGYNEQFF. The variable domain in full, with the rest retrieved from reference TRBV19 and TRBJ2-1, is DGGITQSPKYLFRKEGQNVTLSCEQNLNHDAMYWYRQDPGQGLRLIYYSQIVNDFQKGDIAEGYSVSREKKESFPLTVTSAQKNPTAFYLCASSIRVAGGYNEQFFGPGTRLTVL.

This chain links TRBV7-9 with TRBJ2-7, with TRBD1 as a possible D gene (5 bases). This CDR3 has 13 amino acids. V lost 3 bases to trimming and J lost 5 bases, with 11 bases between them. Germline V gene lookup returns CDR1 SEHNR and CDR2 FQNEAQ (reference sequence). The CDR3 sequence is CASSFDSHDEQYF. DNA of the CDR3: TGTGCCAGCAGCTTTGACAGCCACGACGAGCAGTACTTC.

The chain employs TRBV7-2 and TRBJ2-5; D not resolved. V lost 1 base to trimming and J lost 5 bases, with 8 bases between them. The CDR3 consists of 13 residues. Germline V gives CDR1 SGHTA, CDR2 FQGNSA. The CDR3 reads CASSLGGGETQYF. CDR3 nucleotides: TGTGCCAGCAGCTTAGGAGGTGGGGAGACCCAGTACTTC.

In this sample, this clone turned up once. This chain uses TRBV5-1 with TRBJ2-2, with D perhaps matching TRBD2 (7 bases). The CDR3 has 14 residues. Trimming took off 7 bases at V and 4 bases at J, with 14 bases between the two ends. Germline V gene lookup returns CDR1 SGHRS and CDR2 YFSETQ. In DNA, the CDR3 is TGCGCCAGCGTGGGAGGGACAAGCACCGGGGAGCTGTTTTTT. It is translated as CASVGGTSTGELFF.

This clone came up once. The genes are TRBV4-3 and TRBJ2-1, with D possibly TRBD2 on 5 matching bases. V was cut by 0 bases and J by 6 bases, with 12 bases left in between. There are 15 residues in the CDR3. Germline lookup yields CDR1 LGHNA and CDR2 YSLEER. In DNA, the CDR3 is TGCGCCAGCAGCCAAGATACGACTAACTCCAATGAGCAGTTCTTC. Protein sequence: CASSQDTTNSNEQFF.

The V gene is TRBV5-4, the J gene TRBJ1-1, with D hard to call. V lost 2 bases and J 5 bases, leaving 13 bases between the germline ends. The CDR3 loop spans 14 amino acids. From germline, CDR1 is SGHNT and CDR2 YYREEE (reference sequence). CDR3 amino acids: CASSFRGLGTEAFF. DNA of the CDR3: TGTGCCAGCAGCTTCCGCGGGTTAGGAACTGAAGCTTTCTTT. Full variable domain (missing parts from reference TRBV5-4 and TRBJ1-1): ETGVTQSPTHLIKTRGQQVTLRCSSQSGHNTVSWYQQALGQGPQFIFQYYREEENGRGNFPPRFSGLQFPNYSSELNVNALELDDSALYLCASSFRGLGTEAFFGQGTRLTVV.

V and J are TRBV7-9 and TRBJ2-5; weak D call: TRBD1 (5 bases). The CDR3 loop spans 17 amino acids. Germline assignment: CDR1 SEHNR and CDR2 FQNEAQ (reference sequence). V gave up 0 bases and J gave up 5 bases, with 19 bases separating them. The CDR3 coding sequence is TGTGCCAGCAGCTTAGCGTCGTCAGGGTATCCTAGGGAGACCCAGTACTTC. It translates to CASSLASSGYPRETQYF.

The chain joins TRBV7-9 to TRBJ1-6, with D perhaps matching TRBD1 (5 bases). CDR1 and CDR2 (germline): SEHNR, FQNEAQ (reference sequence). The CDR3 extends over 14 amino acids. Trimming took 1 base from V and 5 from J, leaving 6 bases between them. The CDR3 spells CASSLGQNNSPLHF. CDR3 nucleotide sequence: TGTGCCAGCAGCTTAGGACAGAATAATTCACCCCTCCACTTT.

The V and J genes are TRBV6-1 and TRBJ2-7, with a weak D call TRBD2 (6 bases). The CDR3 is 15 amino acids. Germline CDR1 and CDR2: MNHNS and SASEGT. V gave up 7 bases and J gave up 0 bases, with 16 bases separating them. CDR3 sequence: CASMGLPDGSYEQYF. CDR3 bases: TGTGCCAGCATGGGACTGCCGGATGGCTCCTACGAGCAGTACTTC.

The rearrangement links TRBV18 to TRBJ1-1; 9 bases are shared with TRBD1. The germline gives CDR1 KGHSH, CDR2 LQKENI. V was clipped by 0 bases and J by 5 bases; unmatched bases: 1. The CDR3 totals 14 residues. The CDR3 spells CASSPPGQGTEAFF. The CDR3 DNA reads TGTGCCAGCTCACCACCGGGACAGGGTACTGAAGCTTTCTTT.

The chain joins TRBV18 to TRBJ1-1, with D possibly matching TRBD1 (6 bases). Trimming took off 3 bases at V and 4 bases at J, with 9 bases between the two ends. Germline V gene lookup returns CDR1 KGHSH and CDR2 LQKENI. The CDR3 is 13 residues long. The CDR3 here is CASSPGTSTEAFF. DNA of the CDR3: TGTGCCAGCTCACCCGGGACAAGCACTGAAGCTTTCTTT.

The genes are TRBV29-1 and TRBJ2-1, with 8 bases matching TRBD2. CDR3 length: 18 residues. Trimming took 3 bases from V and 0 from J; bases not matched to a gene: 13. CDR1 and CDR2 from the germline V gene are SQVTM and ANQGSEA. The DNA for the CDR3 is TGCAGCGTTGAGGGTCGGGGGGGTATCACAGTCTCCTACAATGAGCAGTTCTTC. This codes for CSVEGRGGITVSYNEQFF.

This sequence joins TRBV7-2 and TRBJ2-7; 8 bases align to TRBD1. CDR3 length: 16 amino acids. CDR1 is SGHTA and CDR2 is FQGNSA in the germline V gene. V shed 5 bases, J shed 4 bases, and the junction held 13 bases outside the gene matches. DNA for the CDR3: TGTGCCAGCAGCACCCCTCCAGGGGGCAATCCTTACGAGCAGTACTTC. Translation: CASSTPPGGNPYEQYF. Drawing the rest from reference TRBV7-2 and TRBJ2-7, the complete variable domain is GAGVSQSPSNKVTEKGKDVELRCDPISGHTALYWYRQSLGQGLEFLIYFQGNSAPDKSGLPSDRFSAERTGGSVSTLTIQRTQQEDSAVYLCASSTPPGGNPYEQYFGPGTRLTVT.

This chain uses TRBV5-5 with TRBJ2-5; weak D call: TRBD2 (6 bases). The closer fit of TRBJ2-7 to the DNA end suggests the J call may be wrong. This CDR3 region has 14 residues. Germline CDR1 SGHKS, CDR2 YYEKEE (reference sequence). CDR3 protein: CASSLVAGMNEQYF. As DNA, the CDR3 is TGTGCCAGCAGCTTGGTGGCGGGGATGAACGAGCAGTACTTC.

This rearrangement joins TRBV18 to TRBJ2-3; 8 bases are shared with TRBD1. J was trimmed by 7 bases and V by 0 bases; bases with no gene match: 12. This CDR3 contains 17 residues. Germline V gene lookup returns CDR1 KGHSH and CDR2 LQKENI. The CDR3 coding sequence is TGTGCCAGCTCACCACCGCAAGGGGCAGGGGGCATGCATACGCAGTATTTT. It is translated as CASSPPQGAGGMHTQYF.

The chain combines TRBV30 with TRBJ2-1; 11 bases map to TRBD2. With 5 bases clipped from V and 6 bases from J, the junction kept 9 bases outside the gene matches. The CDR3 is made up of 15 amino acids. Germline CDR1 is GTSNPN and CDR2 is SVGIG (reference sequence). The CDR3: CAWARTSGSRNEQFF. In DNA, the CDR3 is TGTGCCTGGGCCCGCACTAGCGGGAGCCGCAATGAGCAGTTCTTC.

This chain joins TRBV6-5 and TRBJ2-1; 7 bases fit TRBD2. Losses at the gene ends were 0 bases for V and 7 bases for J; bases not matched to a gene: 9. The CDR3 consists of 16 residues. Germline CDR1 reads MNHEY; CDR2 reads SVGAGI. The CDR3 protein is CASSYSGPRGGNEQFF. CDR3 in DNA: TGTGCCAGCAGTTACTCGGGGCCTCGGGGAGGGAATGAGCAGTTCTTC.

This clone occurred a few times. V and J are TRBV7-9 and TRBJ1-5; D uncertain. The V end lost 1 base, the J end lost 4 bases, and 8 bases lay between the germline ends. Per the germline V gene, CDR1 is SEHNR and CDR2 is FQNEAQ (reference sequence). The CDR3 runs to 14 residues. CDR3 region: CASSLGAVNQPQHF. CDR3 nucleotides: TGTGCCAGCAGCTTAGGGGCAGTAAATCAGCCCCAGCATTTT.

The chain links TRBV5-1 to TRBJ1-1; weak D call: TRBD1 (6 bases). The CDR3 sequence is 17 residues long. Germline CDR1 SGHRS, CDR2 YFSETQ. Trimming took off 1 base at V and 0 bases at J, with 16 bases between the two ends. The chain's CDR3 is CASSLKGGTGMNTEAFF. CDR3 coding DNA: TGCGCCAGCAGCTTGAAAGGGGGAACAGGCATGAACACTGAAGCTTTCTTT.

V usage is TRBV7-2 and J usage is TRBJ2-2; the D gene is possibly TRBD1 (7 bases). This CDR3 has 15 amino acids. The V gene lost 5 bases and the J gene lost 5 bases, with 15 bases spanning the gap. Germline V gene lookup returns CDR1 SGHTA and CDR2 FQGNSA. CDR3 DNA: TGTGCCAGCAGCCTCACAGGGGACTCTACCGGGGAGCTGTTTTTT. It translates to CASSLTGDSTGELFF.

This rearrangement joins TRBV18 to TRBJ1-4, with no clear D. Trimming shortened V by 3 bases and J by 1 base, and 9 bases separated the two germline ends. CDR1 and CDR2 (germline): KGHSH, LQKENI. This CDR3 comprises 15 residues. The CDR3: CASSPSTGTNEKLFF. The CDR3 nucleotides read TGTGCCAGCTCACCGTCAACGGGAACTAATGAAAAACTGTTTTTT.

The chain combines TRBV2 with TRBJ2-1; D perhaps matches TRBD2 (5 bases). Trimming pared 0 bases from V and 13 bases from J, leaving 10 bases between. The germline V gene encodes CDR1 SNHLY and CDR2 FYNNEI. This CDR3 has 12 residues. The CDR3 DNA sequence: TGTGCCAGCAGTGAAGCGCTGAGGGCCCAGTTCTTC. The encoded protein is CASSEALRAQFF.

The chain recombines TRBV7-9 with TRBJ1-4; D not certain. Trimming stripped 2 bases from V and 8 bases from J, with 9 bases between. In germline, CDR1 is SEHNR, CDR2 FQNEAQ (reference sequence). The CDR3 runs 13 residues. The CDR3 sequence is CASSLRVGEKLFF. The CDR3 DNA reads as TGTGCCAGCAGCTTACGGGTAGGCGAAAAACTGTTTTTT.

The rearrangement links TRBV29-1 to TRBJ2-2, with 7 bases lining up with TRBD2. Trimming removed 7 bases from V and 3 bases from J; junction bases left unmatched: 5. The CDR3 covers 13 residues. Germline CDR1 and CDR2: SQVTM and ANQGSEA. Here the CDR3 DNA reads TGCAGCGCCCGGACTAGGGACACCGGGGAGCTGTTTTTT. It is translated as CSARTRDTGELFF.

This clone was found once. The rearrangement uses TRBV27 and TRBJ2-1; D gene unclear. V lost 2 bases and J 9 bases, leaving 11 bases between the germline ends. The germline V gene encodes CDR1 MNHEY and CDR2 SMNVEV (reference sequence). The CDR3 sequence is 13 residues long. The CDR3 nucleotides read TGTGCCAGCAGTTTACTCGGGTACGGTGAGCAGTTCTTC. It translates to CASSLLGYGEQFF.

V gene TRBV6-5 combines with J gene TRBJ2-1, with D possibly matching TRBD1 (5 bases). Trimming cost V 2 bases and J 5 bases, with 13 bases left between them. The CDR3 runs 15 residues. Per the germline V gene, CDR1 is MNHEY and CDR2 is SVGAGI. The CDR3: CASSYKAWTHNEQFF. CDR3 nucleotides: TGTGCCAGCAGTTACAAGGCGTGGACACACAATGAGCAGTTCTTC.

The rearrangement joins TRBV11-2 to TRBJ1-2; 7 nucleotides agree with TRBD1. The CDR3 has 17 amino acids. Germline V gene lookup returns CDR1 SGHAT and CDR2 FQNNGV. Losses at the gene ends were 2 bases for V and 6 bases for J; bases not matched to a gene: 15. CDR3 residues: CASSLFRVRTGFNGYTF. CDR3 nucleotides: TGTGCCAGCAGCTTATTCCGGGTACGGACAGGTTTTAATGGCTACACCTTC.

V usage is TRBV28 and J usage is TRBJ2-5, with 7 bases fitting TRBD1. Trimming removed 7 bases from V and 5 bases from J; junction bases left unmatched: 19. The CDR3 covers 17 residues. Germline-derived CDR1 and CDR2 are MDHEN and SYDVKM. The CDR3 reads CASTPAGRDSGRETQYF. The DNA of the CDR3 is TGTGCCAGCACCCCAGCCGGCCGGGACAGTGGACGGGAGACCCAGTACTTC.

This clone was recorded only once. The chain couples TRBV7-9 to TRBJ1-1, with a weak D call TRBD1 (5 bases). V was pared by 1 base and J by 12 bases, with 15 bases between. CDR1 SEHNR and CDR2 FQNEAQ come from the germline V gene (reference sequence). The CDR3 contains 13 residues. The CDR3 reads CASSLDAGLSTFF. DNA for the CDR3: TGTGCCAGCAGCTTAGACGCGGGGCTGAGTACTTTCTTT. Full variable domain (rest looked up from reference TRBV7-9 and TRBJ1-1): DTGVSQNPRHKITKRGQNVTFRCDPISEHNRLYWYRQTLGQGPEFLTYFQNEAQLEKSRLLSDRFSAERPKGSFSTLEIQRTEQGDSAMYLCASSLDAGLSTFFGQGTRLTVV.

The chain employs TRBV13 and TRBJ1-2; D is ambiguous. Trimming pared 4 bases from V and 5 bases from J, leaving 14 bases between. The CDR3 length is 14 residues. Germline V gene lookup returns CDR1 PRHDT and CDR2 FYEKMQ (reference sequence). CDR3 region: CASSSSRNLYGYTF. The CDR3 DNA sequence: TGTGCCAGCAGCTCTTCCAGGAATCTTTATGGCTACACCTTC. The variable domain in full, completed from reference TRBV13 and TRBJ1-2, reads AAGVIQSPRHLIKEKRETATLKCYPIPRHDTVYWYQQGPGQDPQFLISFYEKMQSDKGSIPDRFSAQQFSDYHSELNMSSLELGDSALYFCASSSSRNLYGYTFGSGTRLTVV.

This clone was seen more than once but under ten times. This chain uses TRBV5-1 with TRBJ2-5; maybe TRBD2 (5 bases). Germline V gene lookup returns CDR1 SGHRS and CDR2 YFSETQ. The ends were cut back, 5 bases at V and 3 bases at J, with 11 bases in the middle. The CDR3 length is 13 residues. The CDR3 bases are TGCGCCAGCAGGTCCGGGGTAGAAGAGACCCAGTACTTC. Translation gives CASRSGVEETQYF.